The 18 T cell receptor beta chains below were found in one sample sequenced in a study of blood T cell repertoires in COVID-19. Data came from immunoSEQ multiplex PCR; TCRdb stores just in-frame clones and leaves some out. Here the sample spans some 150,000 clones, about 89% being singletons. The sample comprised peripheral blood. These TCRs come from a man aged 55 to 70 with acute or convalescent COVID-19.

This sequence joins TRBV20-1 and TRBJ1-1; the D gene is possibly TRBD1 (5 bases). CDR1 and CDR2 (germline): DFQATT, SNEGSKA (reference sequence). The germline V and J ends were trimmed by 3 bases and 1 base, with 9 bases remaining between them. The CDR3 length is 13 residues. This CDR3 is CSASPGGNTEAFF. The CDR3 coding sequence is TGCAGTGCTAGTCCGGGGGGGAACACTGAAGCTTTCTTT.

The rearrangement links TRBV12-3 or TRBV12-4 to TRBJ2-5; D might be TRBD1 (5 bases). The CDR3 spans 13 residues. V shed 7 bases and J shed 4 bases, with 13 bases lying between them. The CDR3 sequence is CASTYKGIETQYF. The CDR3, as DNA: TGTGCCAGCACCTATAAGGGGATAGAGACCCAGTACTTC.

The CDR3 sequence: CASSIVRDYGYTF. The CDR3 coding sequence is TGTGCCAGTAGTATAGTGCGGGACTATGGCTACACCTTC. This sequence joins TRBV19 and TRBJ1-2; D uncertain. This CDR3 is 13 amino acids long. Germline values: CDR1 LNHDA, CDR2 SQIVND (reference sequence). Trimming stripped 1 base from V and 3 bases from J, with 6 bases between. Combining the CDR3 with reference TRBV19 and TRBJ1-2 gives the whole variable domain DGGITQSPKYLFRKEGQNVTLSCEQNLNHDAMYWYRQDPGQGLRLIYYSQIVNDFQKGDIAEGYSVSREKKESFPLTVTSAQKNPTAFYLCASSIVRDYGYTFGSGTRLTVV.

The rearrangement uses TRBV3-1 (or the pseudogene TRBV3-2) and TRBJ2-3; TRBD2 might be the D (5 bases). V lost 3 bases to trimming and J lost 1 base, with 14 bases between them. CDR3 length equals 16 residues. Germline lookup yields CDR1 LGHDT and CDR2 YNNKEL (reference sequence). The CDR3 DNA reads TGTGCCAGCAGCCATCCAGCAGGACTTGGCACAGATACGCAGTATTTT. Translated: CASSHPAGLGTDTQYF.

The chain carries TRBV6-2 or TRBV6-3 and TRBJ2-5; weak D call: TRBD2 (5 bases). Germline V gene data show CDR1 as MNHEY and CDR2 as SVGEGT. The CDR3 is made up of 15 amino acids. V lost 0 bases and J 5 bases, leaving 13 bases between the germline ends. This CDR3 reads CASSYSNGVRETQYF. DNA of the CDR3: TGTGCCAGCAGTTACTCGAACGGGGTTCGGGAGACCCAGTACTTC.

The table lists this clone with a few counts. The chain recombines TRBV2 with TRBJ1-2; 7 bases align to TRBD1. The germline V gene has CDR1 SNHLY and CDR2 FYNNEI. Trimming took 4 bases from V and 3 from J; bases not matched to a gene: 5. The CDR3 contains 14 residues. CDR3 coding DNA: TGTGCCAGCAGTGCGGACAGGCTAGACTATGGCTACACCTTC. Amino acid sequence: CASSADRLDYGYTF.

The chain joins TRBV7-9 to TRBJ1-1, with D possibly TRBD1 on 5 matching bases. CDR1 and CDR2 from the germline V gene are SEHNR and FQNEAQ (reference sequence). V gave up 4 bases and J gave up 4 bases, with 16 bases separating them. CDR3 size: 15 residues. DNA of the CDR3: TGTGCCAGCAGCTCGATGAAGGGCAGGGCCACTGAAGCTTTCTTT. Its protein product is CASSSMKGRATEAFF. Full variable domain (missing parts from reference TRBV7-9 and TRBJ1-1): DTGVSQNPRHKITKRGQNVTFRCDPISEHNRLYWYRQTLGQGPEFLTYFQNEAQLEKSRLLSDRFSAERPKGSFSTLEIQRTEQGDSAMYLCASSSMKGRATEAFFGQGTRLTVV.

This rearrangement joins TRBV4-1 to TRBJ1-2; possibly TRBD1 for D (6 bases). The CDR3 has 17 amino acids. The germline V gene encodes CDR1 MGHRA and CDR2 YSYEKL. The V gene lost 4 bases and the J gene lost 4 bases, with 22 bases spanning the gap. The CDR3 sequence: CASSRTDGEGVSYGYTF. The CDR3 nucleotides are TGCGCCAGCAGCCGAACCGACGGGGAGGGGGTTAGCTATGGCTACACCTTC.

The chain links TRBV5-1 to TRBJ1-2; D not certain. The germline CDR1 and CDR2 sequences are SGHRS and YFSETQ. This CDR3 has 13 residues. The germline V and J ends were trimmed by 2 bases and 5 bases, with 10 bases remaining between them. The CDR3 region is CASSFAEWYGYTF. The DNA of the CDR3 is TGCGCCAGCAGCTTCGCCGAGTGGTATGGCTACACCTTC.

V is TRBV10-3 and J is TRBJ1-1, with a tentative D call TRBD1 (5 bases). Deletions cut 4 bases from V and 4 bases from J, with 13 bases between. Looked up from germline, CDR1 is ENHRY and CDR2 is SYGVKD. The CDR3 covers 14 residues. This CDR3 reads CAISVTGALTEAFF. The CDR3 bases are TGTGCCATCAGTGTTACTGGGGCCCTCACTGAAGCTTTCTTT.

The chain joins TRBV4-3 to TRBJ1-6; tentative D call: TRBD1 (5 bases). The germline gives CDR1 LGHNA, CDR2 YSLEER. The CDR3 loop spans 14 amino acids. The V end lost 1 base, the J end lost 9 bases, and 10 bases lay between the germline ends. CDR3 nucleotide sequence: TGCGCCAGCAGCCAAGTGACAGCAACTTCACCCCTCCACTTT. The encoded protein is CASSQVTATSPLHF.

The CDR3 reads CASSPQQGTGELFF. DNA of the CDR3: TGCGCCAGCAGCCCGCAACAGGGCACCGGGGAGCTGTTTTTT. The chain carries TRBV5-1 and TRBJ2-2, with D possibly matching TRBD1 (6 bases). Trimming took 4 bases from V and 4 from J, leaving 11 bases between them. The CDR3 is 14 residues long. Germline V gene data show CDR1 as SGHRS and CDR2 as YFSETQ.

The rearrangement uses TRBV2 and TRBJ1-2; 8 nucleotides align to TRBD1. V lost 1 base, J lost 5 bases, and 3 bases stayed unmatched. There are 14 residues in the CDR3. CDR1 is SNHLY, CDR2 FYNNEI, per germline. The CDR3 DNA is TGTGCCAGCAGTGAAGTAGGACAGGGATATGGCTACACCTTC. Its translation: CASSEVGQGYGYTF.

This clone was picked up one time. The chain employs TRBV5-6 and TRBJ2-3; TRBD2 aligns across 11 bases. The V gene end was trimmed by 1 base and the J gene end by 8 bases; junction bases not matched to a gene: 3. The length of the CDR3 is 14 residues. CDR1 is SGHDT and CDR2 is YYEEEE in the germline V gene. Here the CDR3 reads CASSLTSGGFTQYF. The DNA for the CDR3 is TGTGCCAGCAGCTTGACTAGCGGGGGATTTACGCAGTATTTT. The whole variable domain, remainder taken from reference TRBV5-6 and TRBJ2-3, is DAGVTQSPTHLIKTRGQQVTLRCSPKSGHDTVSWYQQALGQGPQFIFQYYEEEERQRGNFPDRFSGHQFPNYSSELNVNALLLGDSALYLCASSLTSGGFTQYFGPGTRLTVL.

The chain is built from TRBV2 and TRBJ1-5; 7 bases map to TRBD1. Germline V gene lookup returns CDR1 SNHLY and CDR2 FYNNEI. The CDR3 sequence is 14 residues long. Unmatched junction bases numbered 8, after V lost 6 bases and J lost 6 bases. The CDR3 nucleotides are TGTGCCAGCAGCCGGGACAGCCGAGGTCAGCCCCAGCATTTT. Translated, it gives CASSRDSRGQPQHF. Drawing the rest from reference TRBV2 and TRBJ1-5, the complete variable domain is EPEVTQTPSHQVTQMGQEVILRCVPISNHLYFYWYRQILGQKVEFLVSFYNNEISEKSEIFDDQFSVERPDGSNFTLKIRSTKLEDSAMYFCASSRDSRGQPQHFGDGTRLSIL.

The chain joins TRBV4-2 to TRBJ1-1, with 7 bases matching TRBD1. The CDR3 is made up of 14 amino acids. J was trimmed by 1 base and V by 5 bases; bases with no gene match: 4. Germline lookup yields CDR1 LGHNA and CDR2 YNFKEQ. The CDR3, as DNA: TGTGCCAGCAGCAGAGGACAGGAGAACACTGAAGCTTTCTTT. Its protein is CASSRGQENTEAFF.

This chain uses TRBV6-5 with TRBJ1-6, with D maybe TRBD1 (6 bases). Germline V CDR1 and CDR2: MNHEY, SVGAGI. Trimming removed 2 bases from V and 7 bases from J, with 9 bases in between. The CDR3 runs to 14 residues. The CDR3 DNA sequence: TGTGCCAGCAGTTACGGACAGACAAATTCACCCCTCCACTTT. Translation: CASSYGQTNSPLHF.

The table lists this clone with a few counts. This rearrangement joins TRBV19 to TRBJ2-1; D is unclear. Trimming removed 1 base from V and 4 bases from J, with 5 bases in between. CDR1 and CDR2 from the germline V gene are LNHDA and SQIVND (reference sequence). The CDR3 covers 13 residues. The CDR3 spells CASSIVRYNEQFF. CDR3 bases: TGTGCCAGTAGTATAGTACGGTACAATGAGCAGTTCTTC.